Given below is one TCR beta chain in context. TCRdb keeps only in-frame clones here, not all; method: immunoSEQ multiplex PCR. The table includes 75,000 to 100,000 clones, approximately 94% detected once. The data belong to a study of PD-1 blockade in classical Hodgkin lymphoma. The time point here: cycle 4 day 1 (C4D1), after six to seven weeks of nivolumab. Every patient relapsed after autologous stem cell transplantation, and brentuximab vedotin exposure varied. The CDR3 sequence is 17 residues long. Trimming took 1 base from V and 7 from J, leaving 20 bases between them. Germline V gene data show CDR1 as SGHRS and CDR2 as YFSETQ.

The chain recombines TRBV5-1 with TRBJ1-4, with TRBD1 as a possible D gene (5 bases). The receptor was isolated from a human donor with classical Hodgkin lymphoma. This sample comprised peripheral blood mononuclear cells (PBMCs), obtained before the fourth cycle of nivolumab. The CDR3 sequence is CASSLLDQGPGGEKLFF. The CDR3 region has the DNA TGCGCCAGCAGCTTGCTCGACCAGGGTCCTGGAGGTGAAAAACTGTTTTTT.